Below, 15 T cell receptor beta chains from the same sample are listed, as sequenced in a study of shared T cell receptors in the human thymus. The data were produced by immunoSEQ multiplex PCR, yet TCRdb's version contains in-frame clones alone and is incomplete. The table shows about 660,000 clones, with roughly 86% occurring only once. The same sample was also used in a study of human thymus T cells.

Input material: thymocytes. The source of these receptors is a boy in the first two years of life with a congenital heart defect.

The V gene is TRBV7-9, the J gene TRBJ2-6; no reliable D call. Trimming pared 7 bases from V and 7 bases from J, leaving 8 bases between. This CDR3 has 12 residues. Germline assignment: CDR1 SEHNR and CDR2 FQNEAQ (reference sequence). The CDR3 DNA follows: TGTGCCAGCACCTCGCGTGCCAACGTCCTGACTTTC. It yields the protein CASTSRANVLTF.

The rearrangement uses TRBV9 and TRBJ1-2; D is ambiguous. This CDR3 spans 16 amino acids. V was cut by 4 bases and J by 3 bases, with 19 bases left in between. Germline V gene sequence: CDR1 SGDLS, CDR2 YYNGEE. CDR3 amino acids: CASSPHLPPQDYGYTF. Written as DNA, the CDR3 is TGTGCCAGCAGCCCCCACCTCCCCCCACAAGACTATGGCTACACCTTC. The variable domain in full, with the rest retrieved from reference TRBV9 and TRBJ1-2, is DSGVTQTPKHLITATGQRVTLRCSPRSGDLSVYWYQQSLDQGLQFLIQYYNGEERAKGNILERFSAQQFPDLHSELNLSSLELGDSALYFCASSPHLPPQDYGYTFGSGTRLTVV.

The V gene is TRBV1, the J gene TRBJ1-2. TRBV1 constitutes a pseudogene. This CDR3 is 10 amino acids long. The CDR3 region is CTGRGDGYTF. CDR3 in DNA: TGCACCGGGCGCGGGGACGGCTACACCTTC.

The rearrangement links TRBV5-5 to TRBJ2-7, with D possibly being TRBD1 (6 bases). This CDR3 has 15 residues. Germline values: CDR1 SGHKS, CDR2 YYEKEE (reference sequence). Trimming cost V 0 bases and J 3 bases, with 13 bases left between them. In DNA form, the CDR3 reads TGTGCCAGCAGCTTGGCCCCGGGACAATACTACGAGCAGTACTTC. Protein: CASSLAPGQYYEQYF.

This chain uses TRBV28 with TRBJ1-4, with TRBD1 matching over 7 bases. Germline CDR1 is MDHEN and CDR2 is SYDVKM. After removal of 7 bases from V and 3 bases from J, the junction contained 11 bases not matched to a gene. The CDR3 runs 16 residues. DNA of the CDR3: TGTGCCAGCACCTCTCTCGACAGGGAGCCTAATGAAAAACTGTTTTTT. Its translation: CASTSLDREPNEKLFF.

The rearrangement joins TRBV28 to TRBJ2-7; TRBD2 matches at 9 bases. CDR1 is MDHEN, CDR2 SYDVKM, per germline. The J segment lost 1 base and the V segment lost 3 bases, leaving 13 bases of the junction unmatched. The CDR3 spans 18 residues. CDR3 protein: CASSFQRPGGRDSYEQYF. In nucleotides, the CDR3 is TGTGCCAGCAGTTTTCAACGGCCCGGCGGGAGGGATTCCTACGAGCAGTACTTC.

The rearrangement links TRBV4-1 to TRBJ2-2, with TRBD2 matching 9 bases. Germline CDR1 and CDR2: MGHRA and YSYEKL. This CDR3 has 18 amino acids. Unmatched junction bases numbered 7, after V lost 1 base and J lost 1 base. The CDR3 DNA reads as TGCGCCAGCAGCCAAGGGACTCTTAGCGGGGGGAACACCGGGGAGCTGTTTTTT. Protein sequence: CASSQGTLSGGNTGELFF.

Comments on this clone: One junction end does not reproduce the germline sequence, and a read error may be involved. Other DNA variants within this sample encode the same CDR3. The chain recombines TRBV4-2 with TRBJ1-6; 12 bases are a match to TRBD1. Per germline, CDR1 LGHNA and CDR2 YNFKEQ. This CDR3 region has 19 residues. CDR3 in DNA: TGTGCCAGCAGCCAAGGAATGGGACAGGGGGCAATCTATAATTCGCCCCTCCACTTT. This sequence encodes CASSQGMGQGAIYNSPLHF.

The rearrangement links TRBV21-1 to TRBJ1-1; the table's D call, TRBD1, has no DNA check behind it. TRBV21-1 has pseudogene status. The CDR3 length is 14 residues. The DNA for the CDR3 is TGTGCCAGCACCCGGGACAGGGGGCTGTCTGAAGCTTTCTTT. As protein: CASTRDRGLSEAFF.

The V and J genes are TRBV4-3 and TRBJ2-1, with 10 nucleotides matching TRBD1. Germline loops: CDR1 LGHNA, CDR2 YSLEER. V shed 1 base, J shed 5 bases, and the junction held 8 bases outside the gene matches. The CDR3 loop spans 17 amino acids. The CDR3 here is CASSQGRQGAAHNEQFF. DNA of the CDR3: TGCGCCAGCAGCCAAGGACGACAGGGGGCCGCCCACAATGAGCAGTTCTTC.

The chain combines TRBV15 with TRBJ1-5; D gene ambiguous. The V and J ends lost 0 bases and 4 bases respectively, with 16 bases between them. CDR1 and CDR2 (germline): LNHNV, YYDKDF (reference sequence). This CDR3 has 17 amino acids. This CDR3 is CATSRDLTPRDNQPQHF. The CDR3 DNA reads TGTGCCACCAGCAGAGATTTGACACCGAGGGATAATCAGCCCCAGCATTTT. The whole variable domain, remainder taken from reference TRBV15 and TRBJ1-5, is DAMVIQNPRYQVTQFGKPVTLSCSQTLNHNVMYWYQQKSSQAPKLLFHYYDKDFNNEADTPDNFQSRRPNTSFCFLDIRSPGLGDTAMYLCATSRDLTPRDNQPQHFGDGTRLSIL.

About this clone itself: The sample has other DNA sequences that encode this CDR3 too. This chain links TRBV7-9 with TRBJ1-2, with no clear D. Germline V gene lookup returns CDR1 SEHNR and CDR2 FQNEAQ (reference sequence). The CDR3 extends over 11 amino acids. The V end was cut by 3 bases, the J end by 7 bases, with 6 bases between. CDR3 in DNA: TGTGCCAGCAGCTTCCGGGGTGGCTACACCTTC. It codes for CASSFRGGYTF.

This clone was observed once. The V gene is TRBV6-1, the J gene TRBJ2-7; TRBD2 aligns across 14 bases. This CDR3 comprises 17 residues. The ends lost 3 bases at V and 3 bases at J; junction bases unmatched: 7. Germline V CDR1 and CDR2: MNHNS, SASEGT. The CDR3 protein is CASSDEPGTSGSYEQYF. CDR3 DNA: TGTGCCAGCAGTGACGAGCCTGGGACTAGCGGGAGCTACGAGCAGTACTTC.

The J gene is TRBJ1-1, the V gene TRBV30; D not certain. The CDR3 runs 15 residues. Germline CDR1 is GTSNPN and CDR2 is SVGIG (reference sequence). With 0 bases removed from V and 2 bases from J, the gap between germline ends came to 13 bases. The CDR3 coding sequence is TGTGCCTGGAGTGTACGGGAGAAGACCAACACTGAAGCTTTCTTT. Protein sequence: CAWSVREKTNTEAFF.

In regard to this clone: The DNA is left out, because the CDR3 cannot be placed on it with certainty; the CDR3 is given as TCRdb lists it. CDR3 sequence reads: CASSSKRAGTGAILAMATPSVRF. This sequence joins TRBV28 and TRBJ1-2; the table's TRBD1 call for D was not verified on the DNA. CDR1 MDHEN and CDR2 SYDVKM come from the germline V gene. Termini included, the CDR3 measures 23 amino acids.